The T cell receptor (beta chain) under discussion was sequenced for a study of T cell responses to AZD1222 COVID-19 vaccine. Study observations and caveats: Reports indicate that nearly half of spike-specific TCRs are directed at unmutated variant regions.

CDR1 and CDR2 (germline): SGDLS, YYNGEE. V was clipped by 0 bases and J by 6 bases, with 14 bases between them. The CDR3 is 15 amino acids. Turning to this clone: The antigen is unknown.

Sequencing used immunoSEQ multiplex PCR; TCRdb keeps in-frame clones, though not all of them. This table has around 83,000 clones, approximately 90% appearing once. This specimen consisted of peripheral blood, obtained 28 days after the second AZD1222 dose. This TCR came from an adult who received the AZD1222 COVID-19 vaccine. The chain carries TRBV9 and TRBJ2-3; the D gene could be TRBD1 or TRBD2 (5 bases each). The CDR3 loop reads CASSVDPGPADTQYF. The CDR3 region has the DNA TGTGCCAGCAGCGTAGATCCGGGACCCGCGGATACGCAGTATTTT.